This is a list of T cell receptor beta chains from one sample in a study of blood T cell repertoires in COVID-19. Clones were sequenced by immunoSEQ multiplex PCR, and TCRdb holds only the in-frame ones, with some missing. The table records about 150,000 clones, roughly four fifths of them present only once. Material: PBMCs or T cells enriched from blood (not recorded which). Every receptor here comes from a man aged 50 or older who had recovered from COVID-19. The CDR3 runs from the conserved cysteine through the conserved F or W. A D gene is named only where the DNA matches it firmly. Clone size is shown for a subset of rows, as once, few, many or a class of expanded clone.

j_call clone_size d_call v_call cdr3_aa cdr3_nt
TRBJ1-5 - TRBD1 TRBV19 CASRRDRVADNSNQPQHF TGTGCCAGTAGGAGGGACAGGGTGGCTGATAATAGCAATCAGCCCCAGCATTTT
TRBJ2-3 - TRBD1 TRBV25-1 CASSEGRDSPKDTQYF TGTGCCAGCAGTGAAGGCCGGGACAGCCCTAAGGATACGCAGTATTTT
TRBJ2-1 - - TRBV19 CASSIRQTASYNEQFF TGTGCCAGTAGTATACGACAGACGGCCTCCTACAATGAGCAGTTCTTC
TRBJ1-6 - TRBD1 TRBV13 CASSLPLGQGDSPLHF TGTGCCAGCAGCTTACCCTTGGGACAGGGTGACTCACCCCTCCACTTT
TRBJ2-1 - TRBD2 TRBV7-9 CASSPTGTSGSYNEQFF TGTGCCAGCAGTCCTACCGGGACTAGCGGGTCCTACAATGAGCAGTTCTTC
TRBJ2-2 - - TRBV29-1 CSGSQGTGELFF TGCAGCGGAAGCCAGGGAACCGGGGAGCTGTTTTTT
TRBJ2-5 - - TRBV21-1 CASSKVLAGTLGETQYF TGTGCCAGCAGCAAAGTACTAGCGGGGACCCTTGGGGAGACCCAGTACTTC
TRBJ2-7 - - TRBV15 CATSRDQGGVYEQYF TGTGCCACCAGCAGAGATCAAGGGGGAGTCTACGAGCAGTACTTC
TRBJ1-1 - TRBD1 TRBV29-1 CSVVGEQGVLTEAFF TGCAGCGTTGTGGGAGAGCAGGGGGTTCTCACTGAAGCTTTCTTT
TRBJ2-7 - - TRBV11-3 CASSLAGSHEQYF TGTGCCAGCAGCTTGGCCGGGTCCCACGAGCAGTACTTC
TRBJ2-1 - - TRBV7-2 CASRLAGVYEQFF TGTGCCAGCAGGCTCGCCGGGGTCTATGAGCAGTTCTTC
TRBJ2-2 - - TRBV7-2 CASSLDPVNTGELFF TGTGCCAGCAGCTTAGATCCGGTGAACACCGGGGAGCTGTTTTTT
TRBJ2-3 once - TRBV30 CAYSGLNTQYF TGTGCCTATTCAGGGTTGAATACGCAGTATTTT
TRBJ2-7 - TRBD2 TRBV18 CASSPSGGPYEQYF TGTGCCAGCTCACCGAGCGGGGGGCCCTACGAGCAGTACTTC
TRBJ2-3 - TRBD2 TRBV10-3 CAIRSSGGTDTQYF TGTGCCATCAGGTCTAGCGGGGGCACAGATACGCAGTATTTT
TRBJ2-4 - - TRBV7-6 CASSPNPPTGTKNIQYF TGTGCCAGCAGCCCCAATCCCCCCACAGGGACCAAAAACATTCAGTACTTC
TRBJ1-2 - - TRBV6-5 CASSLTSGAGYGYTF TGTGCCAGCAGCCTAACTAGCGGGGCCGGCTATGGCTACACCTTC
TRBJ1-1 once - TRBV19 CASSIDWTVNTEAFF TGTGCCAGTAGTATAGATTGGACAGTGAACACTGAAGCTTTCTTT
TRBJ2-5 - TRBD1 TRBV7-3 CASSQGVPETQYF TGTGCCAGCAGTCAGGGGGTACCGGAGACCCAGTACTTC
TRBJ1-1 - TRBD1 TRBV5-4 CASRARQGMMNTEAFF TGTGCCAGCAGGGCTAGACAGGGGATGATGAACACTGAAGCTTTCTTT
TRBJ2-5 - - TRBV19 CASSISQETQYF TGTGCCAGTAGTATCTCGCAAGAGACCCAGTACTTC
TRBJ1-1 - - TRBV19 CASSTQGQNTEAFF TGTGCCAGTAGCACCCAGGGACAGAACACTGAAGCTTTCTTT
TRBJ2-2 - TRBD2 TRBV7-3 CASSPTSGGANTGELFF TGTGCCAGCAGCCCGACTAGCGGGGGGGCGAACACCGGGGAGCTGTTTTTT
TRBJ2-3 - TRBD2 TRBV30 CAWREAGGTSTDTQYF TGTGCCTGGAGGGAGGCGGGGGGTACCAGCACAGATACGCAGTATTTT
TRBJ1-6 - TRBD1 TRBV18 CASSPSTTGVNSPLHF TGTGCCAGCTCACCAAGTACGACAGGGGTTAATTCACCCCTCCACTTT
TRBJ1-6 - - TRBV4-1 CASSQTSENSPLHF TGCGCCAGCAGCCAGACATCTGAGAATTCACCCCTCCACTTT
TRBJ1-5 - TRBD1 TRBV20-1 CSASERTGNQPQHF TGCAGTGCTAGTGAAAGGACAGGGAATCAGCCCCAGCATTTT
TRBJ1-4 - - TRBV19 CASSTPRRQLNEKLFF TGTGCCAGTAGTACCCCCCGGAGACAGCTTAATGAAAAACTGTTTTTT
TRBJ2-7 - TRBD1 TRBV27 CASSSYRGRTYEQYF TGTGCCAGCAGTTCGTACAGGGGTCGTACCTACGAGCAGTACTTC
TRBJ2-7 many - TRBV5-1 CASSLAGGYYEQYF TGCGCCAGCAGCTTGGCCGGCGGGTACTACGAGCAGTACTTC
TRBJ2-7 - - TRBV18 CASSPAGGPSSYEQYF TGTGCCAGCTCACCCGCCGGCGGGCCCAGCTCCTACGAGCAGTACTTC
TRBJ2-4 - TRBD2 TRBV4-2 CASSQGQEASGGDIQYF TGTGCCAGCAGCCAAGGGCAGGAGGCTAGCGGGGGGGACATTCAGTACTTC
TRBJ2-7 - - TRBV14 CASSLGAVSYEQYF TGTGCCAGCAGCCTTGGGGCGGTCTCCTACGAGCAGTACTTC
TRBJ1-2 once TRBD1 TRBV6-6 CASRQGDNYGYTF TGTGCCTCGCGACAGGGAGATAACTATGGCTACACCTTC
TRBJ1-2 few - TRBV20-1 CSATGSYGYTF TGCAGTGCTACGGGAAGCTATGGCTACACCTTC
TRBJ1-5 - TRBD1 TRBV30 CAWNGPGTGEQPQHF TGTGCCTGGAACGGTCCGGGGACAGGGGAACAGCCCCAGCATTTT
TRBJ1-1 - TRBD1 TRBV7-9 CASSSGTGRTEAFF TGTGCCAGCAGCTCCGGGACAGGGAGAACTGAAGCTTTCTTT
TRBJ1-1 - - TRBV4-2 CASSGGTEAFF TGTGCCAGCTCGGGAGGCACTGAAGCTTTCTTT
TRBJ2-1 few TRBD1 TRBV12-5 CASGLVRDSKVPNEQFF TGTGCTAGTGGTTTGGTCCGGGACAGCAAAGTCCCCAATGAGCAGTTCTTC
TRBJ2-2 - TRBD2 TRBV11-3 CASSLLAGANTGELFF TGTGCCAGCAGCTTGCTAGCGGGGGCGAACACCGGGGAGCTGTTTTTT
TRBJ1-1 few - TRBV4-1 CASSQPQQGMNTEAFF TGCGCCAGCAGCCAACCCCAACAGGGCATGAACACTGAAGCTTTCTTT
TRBJ1-2 once TRBD1 TRBV29-1 CSVDTTGLLGYTF TGCAGCGTTGATACGACAGGGCTCTTGGGCTACACCTTC
TRBJ2-7 once TRBD2 TRBV19 CASSTQRGPSYEQYF TGTGCCAGTAGTACCCAGCGGGGGCCCTCCTACGAGCAGTACTTC